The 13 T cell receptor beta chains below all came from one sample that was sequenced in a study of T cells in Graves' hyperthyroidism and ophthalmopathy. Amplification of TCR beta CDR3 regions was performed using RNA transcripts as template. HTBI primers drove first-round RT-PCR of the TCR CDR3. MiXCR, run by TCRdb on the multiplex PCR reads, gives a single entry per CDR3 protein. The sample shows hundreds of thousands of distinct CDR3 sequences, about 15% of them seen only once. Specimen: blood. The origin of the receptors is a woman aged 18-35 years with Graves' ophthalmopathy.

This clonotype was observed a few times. CDR3 nucleotide sequence: TGTGCCAGCAGCGTAGACAGGCTAGAAGATACGCAGTATTTT. It is translated as CASSVDRLEDTQYF. The chain has TRBV9 and TRBJ2-3; the D gene is possibly TRBD1 (5 bases). Germline V gives CDR1 SGDLS, CDR2 YYNGEE. The ends were cut back, 0 bases at V and 5 bases at J, with 10 bases in the middle. This CDR3 region has 14 residues.

The CDR3 reads CASSQGVSYTDTQYF. The CDR3 bases are TGTGCCAGCAGCCAGGGAGTTTCTTACACAGATACGCAGTATTTT. The chain employs TRBV4-2 and TRBJ2-3, with D perhaps matching TRBD2 (5 bases). The CDR3 covers 15 residues. V lost 3 bases and J lost 2, with 12 bases in between. Germline V CDR1 and CDR2: LGHNA, YNFKEQ.

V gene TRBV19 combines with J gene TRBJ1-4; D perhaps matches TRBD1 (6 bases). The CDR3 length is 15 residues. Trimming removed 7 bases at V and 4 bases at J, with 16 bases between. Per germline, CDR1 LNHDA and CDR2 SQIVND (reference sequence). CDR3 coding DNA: TGTGCCAGTACTAATTCGGGACACCGTAATGAAAAACTGTTTTTT. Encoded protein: CASTNSGHRNEKLFF.

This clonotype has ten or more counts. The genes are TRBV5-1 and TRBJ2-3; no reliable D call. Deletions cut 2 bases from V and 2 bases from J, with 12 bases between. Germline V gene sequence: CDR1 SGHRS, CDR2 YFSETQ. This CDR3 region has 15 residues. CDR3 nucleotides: TGCGCCAGCAGCTTTGAGAGAACACCCACAGATACGCAGTATTTT. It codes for CASSFERTPTDTQYF.

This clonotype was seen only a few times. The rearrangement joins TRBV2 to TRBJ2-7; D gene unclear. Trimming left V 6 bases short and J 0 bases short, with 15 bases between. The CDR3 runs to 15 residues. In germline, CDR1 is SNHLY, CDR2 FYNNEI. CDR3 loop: CASRVRADSSYEQYF. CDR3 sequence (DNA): TGTGCCAGCAGGGTTAGAGCCGATAGCTCCTACGAGCAGTACTTC.

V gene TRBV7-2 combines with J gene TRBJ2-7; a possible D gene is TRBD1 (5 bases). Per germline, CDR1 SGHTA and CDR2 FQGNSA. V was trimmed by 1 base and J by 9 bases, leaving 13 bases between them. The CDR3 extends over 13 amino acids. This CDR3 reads CASSLEGRVRQYF. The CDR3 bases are TGTGCCAGCAGCTTAGAGGGGCGCGTTCGGCAGTACTTC.

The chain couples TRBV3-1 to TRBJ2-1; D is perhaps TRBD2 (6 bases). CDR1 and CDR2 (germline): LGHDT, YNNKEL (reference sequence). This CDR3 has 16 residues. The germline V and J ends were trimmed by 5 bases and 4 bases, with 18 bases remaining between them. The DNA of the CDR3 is TGTGCCAGCAGCAGGGATCCGGGAGTGAGTTACAATGAGCAGTTCTTC. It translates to CASSRDPGVSYNEQFF.

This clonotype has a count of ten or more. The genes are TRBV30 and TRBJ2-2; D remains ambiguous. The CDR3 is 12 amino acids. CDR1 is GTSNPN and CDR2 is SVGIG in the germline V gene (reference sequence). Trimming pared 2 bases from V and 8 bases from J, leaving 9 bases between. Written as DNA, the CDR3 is TGTGCCTGGAGTCCAGTAGGAGGGGAGCTGTTTTTT. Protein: CAWSPVGGELFF. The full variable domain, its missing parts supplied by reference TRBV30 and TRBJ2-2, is SQTIHQWPATLVQPVGSPLSLECTVEGTSNPNLYWYRQAAGRGLQLLFYSVGIGQISSEVPQNLSASRPQDRQFILSSKKLLLSDSGFYLCAWSPVGGELFFGEGSRLTVL.

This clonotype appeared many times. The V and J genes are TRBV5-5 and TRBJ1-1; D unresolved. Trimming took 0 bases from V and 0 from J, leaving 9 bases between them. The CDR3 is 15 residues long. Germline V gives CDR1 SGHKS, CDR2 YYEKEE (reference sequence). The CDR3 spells CASSLGTFLNTEAFF. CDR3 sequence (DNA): TGTGCCAGCAGCTTGGGAACCTTCTTGAACACTGAAGCTTTCTTT.

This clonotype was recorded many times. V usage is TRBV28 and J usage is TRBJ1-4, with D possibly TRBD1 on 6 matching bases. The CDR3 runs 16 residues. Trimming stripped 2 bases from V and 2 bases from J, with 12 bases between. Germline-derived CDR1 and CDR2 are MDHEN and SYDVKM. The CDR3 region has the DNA TGTGCCAGCAGTTTAGGCAGGGGAACGACTAATGAAAAACTGTTTTTT. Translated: CASSLGRGTTNEKLFF.

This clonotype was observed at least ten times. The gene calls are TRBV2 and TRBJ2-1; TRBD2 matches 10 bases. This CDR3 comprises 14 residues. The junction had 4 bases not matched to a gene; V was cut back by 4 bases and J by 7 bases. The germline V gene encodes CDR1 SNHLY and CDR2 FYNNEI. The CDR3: CASSGAGGANEQFF. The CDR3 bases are TGTGCCAGCAGTGGAGCGGGGGGGGCGAATGAGCAGTTCTTC.

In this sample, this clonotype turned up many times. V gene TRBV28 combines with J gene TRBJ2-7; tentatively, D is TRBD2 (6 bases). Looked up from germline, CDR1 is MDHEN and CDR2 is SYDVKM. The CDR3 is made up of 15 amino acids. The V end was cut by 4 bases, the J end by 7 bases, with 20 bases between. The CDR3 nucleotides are TGTGCCAGCAGTTCCCCCGGGGGAACTCGTTGGGAGCAGTACTTC. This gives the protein CASSSPGGTRWEQYF.

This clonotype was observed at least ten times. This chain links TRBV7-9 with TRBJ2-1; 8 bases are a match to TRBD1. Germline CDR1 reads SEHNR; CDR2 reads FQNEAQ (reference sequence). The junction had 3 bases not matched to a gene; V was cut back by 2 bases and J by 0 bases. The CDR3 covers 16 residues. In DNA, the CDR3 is TGTGCCAGCAGCTTAAGGACAGGGAACTCCTACAATGAGCAGTTCTTC. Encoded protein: CASSLRTGNSYNEQFF.